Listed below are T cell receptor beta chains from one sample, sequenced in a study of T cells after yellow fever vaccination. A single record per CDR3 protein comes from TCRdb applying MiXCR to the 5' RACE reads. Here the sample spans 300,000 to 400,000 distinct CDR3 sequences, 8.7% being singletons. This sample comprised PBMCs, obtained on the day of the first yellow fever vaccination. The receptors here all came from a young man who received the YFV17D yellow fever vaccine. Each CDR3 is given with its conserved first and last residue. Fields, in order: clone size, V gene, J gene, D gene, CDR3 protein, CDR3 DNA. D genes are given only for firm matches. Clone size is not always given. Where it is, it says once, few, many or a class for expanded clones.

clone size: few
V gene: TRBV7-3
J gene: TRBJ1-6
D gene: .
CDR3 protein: CASSLTADSPLHF
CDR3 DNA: TGTGCCAGCAGCTTAACGGCGGATTCACCCCTCCACTTT

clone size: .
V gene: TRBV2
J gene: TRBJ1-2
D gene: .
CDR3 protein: CASSEGEGTYMDYGYTF
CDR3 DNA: TGTGCCAGCAGTGAAGGGGAGGGAACCTATATGGACTATGGCTACACCTTC

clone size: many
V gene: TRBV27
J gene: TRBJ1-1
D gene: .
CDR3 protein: CASIQGSYTEAFF
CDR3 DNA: TGTGCCAGCATTCAGGGGTCTTACACTGAAGCTTTCTTT

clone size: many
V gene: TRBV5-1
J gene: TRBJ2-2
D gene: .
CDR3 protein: CASRDNVNTGELFF
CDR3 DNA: TGCGCCAGCAGAGATAATGTGAACACCGGGGAGCTGTTTTTT

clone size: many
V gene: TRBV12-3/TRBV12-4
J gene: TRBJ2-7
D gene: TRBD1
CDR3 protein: CASSSGQLGLYEQYF
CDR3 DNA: TGTGCCAGCAGCTCGGGACAGCTAGGCCTATACGAGCAGTACTTC

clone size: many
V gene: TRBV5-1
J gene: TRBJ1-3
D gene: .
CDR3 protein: CASSLDAWDLSGNTIYF
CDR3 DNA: TGCGCCAGCAGCTTGGACGCGTGGGATCTCTCTGGAAACACCATATATTTT

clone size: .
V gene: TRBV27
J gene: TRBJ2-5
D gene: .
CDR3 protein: CASSSRGFLGETQYF
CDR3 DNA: TGTGCCAGCTCCTCAAGGGGTTTCCTGGGGGAGACCCAGTACTTC

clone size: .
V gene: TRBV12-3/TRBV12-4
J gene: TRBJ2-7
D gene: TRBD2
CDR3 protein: CACSLAPISGGGRWEQYF
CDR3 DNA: TGTGCCTGCAGTTTAGCGCCAATTTCCGGGGGGGGCCGGTGGGAGCAGTACTTC

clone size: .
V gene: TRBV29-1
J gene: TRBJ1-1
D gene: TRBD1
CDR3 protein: CSTDRPEGTEAFF
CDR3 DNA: TGCAGCACGGACAGGCCCGAAGGCACTGAAGCTTTCTTT

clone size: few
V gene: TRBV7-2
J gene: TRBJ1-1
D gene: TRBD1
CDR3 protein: CASILGQGRTEAFF
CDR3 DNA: TGTGCCAGCATTCTGGGACAGGGAAGGACTGAAGCTTTCTTT

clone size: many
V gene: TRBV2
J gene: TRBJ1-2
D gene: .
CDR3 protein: CASSREVSYGYTF
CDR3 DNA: TGTGCCAGCAGCCGGGAAGTGAGCTATGGCTACACCTTC

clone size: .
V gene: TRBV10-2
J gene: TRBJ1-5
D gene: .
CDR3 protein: CASSEGRSNQPQHF
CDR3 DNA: TGCGCCAGCAGTGAAGGACGGAGCAATCAGCCCCAGCATTTT

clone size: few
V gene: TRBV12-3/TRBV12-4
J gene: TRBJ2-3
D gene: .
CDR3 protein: CASSFSREDTQYF
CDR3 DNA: TGTGCCAGCAGTTTTTCCAGGGAAGATACGCAGTATTTT

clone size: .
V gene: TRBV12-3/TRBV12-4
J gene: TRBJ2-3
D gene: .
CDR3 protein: CASRPNRGGVTDTQYF
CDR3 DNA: TGTGCCAGCAGGCCCAACAGGGGGGGGGTCACAGATACGCAGTATTTT

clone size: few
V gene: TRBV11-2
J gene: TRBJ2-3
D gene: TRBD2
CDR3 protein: CASSPPVSGGAPRTDTQYF
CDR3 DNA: TGTGCCAGCAGCCCCCCCGTGAGCGGGGGGGCCCCCCGCACAGATACGCAGTATTTT

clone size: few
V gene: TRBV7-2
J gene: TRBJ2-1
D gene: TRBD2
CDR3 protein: CASSLAIGGGYNEQFF
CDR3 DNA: TGTGCCAGCAGCTTAGCGATCGGGGGGGGCTACAATGAGCAGTTCTTC

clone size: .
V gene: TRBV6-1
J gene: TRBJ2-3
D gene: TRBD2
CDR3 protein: CASSEVFLAATDTQYF
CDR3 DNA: TGTGCCAGCAGTGAAGTTTTTCTAGCGGCCACAGATACGCAGTATTTT

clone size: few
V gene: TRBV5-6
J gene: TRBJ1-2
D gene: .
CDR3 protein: CASSLAPGVEEDGYTF
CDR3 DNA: TGTGCCAGCAGCTTGGCCCCCGGGGTGGAGGAGGATGGCTACACCTTC